Below, one T cell receptor (beta chain) is given with its context. Its antigen specificity is not known. Nothing much larger sits one base from this clone, and base qualities are not available. TCRbeta CDR3 regions were profiled with the immunoSEQ Assay using bias-controlled multiplex PCR amplification of genomic DNA. In the original analysis: To quantify the absolute abundance of each unique TCRbeta CDR3 region, the sequences were collapsed and filtered. Differential abundance was tested with a binomial (Fisher-equivalent) model and with a beta-binomial model adding time-dependent variance fitted from healthy donors. Clones with fewer than 5 combined templates were removed, and differential abundance was called for clones with a Benjamini-Hochberg FDR below 0.01. Beta-binomial variance was modeled as a function of total template count across the two samples using the form v = (b*log(k)+a)^2. The table comes from immuneACCESS by way of TCRdb, which keeps in-frame sequences with V and J called. Part of the clones is missing from these tables; in studies checked, under half for an unresolved V gene and the rest for unknown reasons. That table is the source of V, J and clone size, and D and trimming were worked out from the DNA. The table for this sample lists tens of thousands of clones; approximately 83% of them were counted only once. The top ten clonotypes cover approximately 20% of the sample.

These data are taken from a study of identifying expanded T cells in peripheral blood (dated by TCRdb to between 2017 and 2020). The study in broad terms: Separate aliquots of the same genomic DNA pool were sequenced to produce technical replicates, and four replicates were compared in pairs.

No immune events, such as infections, were documented for the healthy donors during the collection period. To calibrate time-dependent variance in a beta-binomial model of T-cell clone differential abundance, blood repertoires from healthy donors were used as a training cohort. There were roughly 10 healthy donors in the training cohort, of whom 3 were female and 7 were male. Donor ages ranged from about 29 to 70 years, with an average of about 41 years. Whole blood, obtained from a commercial supplier, was collected from each healthy donor at three time points spaced around two weeks apart. For immunosequencing, genomic DNA was extracted from whole blood that had not been sorted. What the work shows at the level of the full study, not this receptor alone: It was expected by the authors that biological variance in healthy repertoires might increase further over much longer intervals, such as months to years. For all healthy donors, the variance in clone template counts between roughly 2-week samples rose significantly as total template count increased. Across all healthy-donor time intervals, the beta-binomial model significantly cut both the number of clones called differentially abundant and the false-positive rate. The binomial model flagged 0.9 to 1.5 differentially abundant clones between technical replicates, compared with about 16.4 over two weeks and about 20 over about four weeks.

The cysteine opens and the phenylalanine closes a CDR3 of 14 amino acids. CDR3 DNA only is kept here, 42 bases in frame from base 1. According to the germline V gene, CDR1 reads SGHVS and CDR2 reads FNYEAQ. V was cut back by 5 bases and J by 5 bases, leaving a gap of 10 bases between them. The sequence was collected from a person aged 18 to 69 in good health. Sequencing used blood. Recombination joined TRBV7-6 with TRBJ1-6; TRBD1 might be the D gene, on 5 matching bases. The DNA sequence follows: TGTGCCAGCAGCCGAGACAGAAATAATTCACCCCTCCACTTT. Protein translation: CASSRDRNNSPLHF.